The 2 T cell receptor beta chains below were found in one sample sequenced in a study of T cell responses to AZD1222 COVID-19 vaccine. Data came from immunoSEQ multiplex PCR; TCRdb stores just in-frame clones and leaves some out. The data hold some 150,000 clones, with 90% to 95% observed a single time. The sequences come from peripheral blood, collected on day 0 of AZD1222 vaccination. These receptor sequences come from an adult in good health.

V gene TRBV6-1 combines with J gene TRBJ1-2; no clear D gene. The V end was cut by 1 base, the J end by 4 bases, with 4 bases between. The germline V gene encodes CDR1 MNHNS and CDR2 SASEGT. This CDR3 comprises 12 residues. The CDR3 sequence: CASSEVFYGYTF. As DNA, the CDR3 is TGTGCCAGCAGTGAAGTGTTCTATGGCTACACCTTC.

The chain carries TRBV6-5 and TRBJ2-5; 7 bases line up with TRBD2. V gave up 5 bases and J gave up 2 bases; unmatched junction bases: 5. Germline loops: CDR1 MNHEY, CDR2 SVGAGI. The CDR3 contains 14 residues. CDR3 nucleotide sequence: TGTGCCAGCAGTCTACCGGGGGGTCAAGAGACCCAGTACTTC. It encodes CASSLPGGQETQYF.